Each of the 6 T cell receptor beta chains below was sequenced from the same sample in a study of T cell responses to AZD1222 COVID-19 vaccine. Profiled with immunoSEQ multiplex PCR; TCRdb holds only in-frame clones, not every one. The data show over 100,000 clones, 85% to 90% seen once. The source was peripheral blood, collected on day 0 of AZD1222 vaccination. Receptors originate from an adult in good health.

This chain uses TRBV28 with TRBJ1-1; D unresolved. Trimming took off 7 bases at V and 1 base at J, with 4 bases between the two ends. Looked up from germline, CDR1 is MDHEN and CDR2 is SYDVKM. This CDR3 is 11 amino acids long. This CDR3 reads CASTANTEAFF. The DNA of the CDR3 is TGTGCCAGCACGGCGAACACTGAAGCTTTCTTT.

The rearrangement links TRBV7-8 to TRBJ2-7; TRBD2 agrees at 15 bases. The germline V gene encodes CDR1 SGHVS and CDR2 FQNEAQ. This CDR3 has 18 amino acids. Unmatched junction bases numbered 10, after V lost 5 bases and J lost 2 bases. Here the CDR3 reads CASSPSAGLAGGTYEQYF. The CDR3 nucleotides read TGTGCCAGCAGCCCCTCGGCGGGACTAGCGGGGGGAACCTACGAGCAGTACTTC.

The chain couples TRBV5-1 to TRBJ2-7; 9 nucleotides line up with TRBD1. The CDR3 is made up of 14 amino acids. The J segment lost 5 bases and the V segment lost 4 bases, leaving 7 bases of the junction unmatched. Germline lookup yields CDR1 SGHRS and CDR2 YFSETQ. For the CDR3, the DNA is TGCGCCAGCAGCCCAGACGACAGGGGGGACGAGCAGTACTTC. Translation: CASSPDDRGDEQYF.

The genes are TRBV19 and TRBJ2-7; D remains ambiguous. The CDR3 covers 11 residues. Germline V gene sequence: CDR1 LNHDA, CDR2 SQIVND (reference sequence). V lost 5 bases and J 9 bases, leaving 11 bases between the germline ends. CDR3 region: CASSSQVGQYF. The CDR3 DNA sequence: TGTGCCAGTAGTTCCCAGGTAGGGCAGTACTTC.

The J gene is TRBJ1-1, the V gene TRBV19; D uncertain. V was shortened by 3 bases and J by 1 base, with 6 bases between the two germline ends. Germline lookup yields CDR1 LNHDA and CDR2 SQIVND (reference sequence). There are 13 residues in the CDR3. This CDR3 is CASSILGNTEAFF. The CDR3, as DNA: TGTGCCAGTAGTATTCTCGGGAACACTGAAGCTTTCTTT.

The rearrangement links TRBV2 to TRBJ1-5, with D tentatively TRBD1 (6 bases). V lost 8 bases and J 0 bases, leaving 11 bases between the germline ends. The CDR3 sequence is 14 residues long. Germline loops: CDR1 SNHLY, CDR2 FYNNEI. The chain's CDR3 is CASGGRYSNQPQHF. The CDR3 bases are TGTGCCAGCGGGGGGCGGTATAGCAATCAGCCCCAGCATTTT.